Described below is a single TCR beta chain sequence and its context. CDR3 length: 14 residues. V was cut by 3 bases and J by 5 bases, with 11 bases left in between. Germline CDR1 LGHNA, CDR2 YSLEER. The data derive from a study of cytomegalovirus exposure and HLA in healthy donors. Primers: 60 Vbeta forward and 13 Jbeta reverse. Generated by immunoSEQ multiplex PCR, the TCRdb table keeps only in-frame clones and is missing some. The sample lists about 65,000 clones; around four fifths were seen once. The TCR sequence derives from a girl aged 10 to 17 in good health and CMV-seropositive. V is TRBV4-3 and J is TRBJ2-1, with D possibly matching TRBD1 (6 bases). Sequencing used PBMCs. The CDR3 spells CASSQLTGNNEQFF. The CDR3 DNA follows: TGCGCCAGCAGCCAGCTCACAGGGAACAATGAGCAGTTCTTC.